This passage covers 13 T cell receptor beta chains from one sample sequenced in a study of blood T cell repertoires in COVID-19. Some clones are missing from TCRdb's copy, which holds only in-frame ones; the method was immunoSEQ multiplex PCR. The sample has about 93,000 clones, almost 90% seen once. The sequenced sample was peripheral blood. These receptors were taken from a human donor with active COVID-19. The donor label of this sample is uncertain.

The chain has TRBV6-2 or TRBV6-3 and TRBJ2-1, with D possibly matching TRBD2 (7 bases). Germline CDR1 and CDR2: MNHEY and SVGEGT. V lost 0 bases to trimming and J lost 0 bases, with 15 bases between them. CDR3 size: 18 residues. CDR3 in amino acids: CASSYSWRGHSSYNEQFF. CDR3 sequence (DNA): TGTGCCAGCAGTTACTCGTGGCGGGGGCATAGCTCCTACAATGAGCAGTTCTTC.

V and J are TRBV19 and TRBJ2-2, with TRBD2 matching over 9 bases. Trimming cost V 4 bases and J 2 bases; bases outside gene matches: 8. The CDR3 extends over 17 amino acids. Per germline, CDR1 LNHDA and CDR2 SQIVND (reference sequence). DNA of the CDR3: TGTGCCAGTAGTAGTTTTTCTAGCGGGGAAAACACCGGGGAGCTGTTTTTT. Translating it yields CASSSFSSGENTGELFF.

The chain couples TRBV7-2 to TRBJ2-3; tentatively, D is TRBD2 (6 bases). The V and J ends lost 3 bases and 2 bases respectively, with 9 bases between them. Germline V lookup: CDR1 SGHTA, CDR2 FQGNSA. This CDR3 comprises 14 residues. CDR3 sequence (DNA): TGTGCCAGCAGCTTGGGGGGAATCACAGATACGCAGTATTTT. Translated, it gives CASSLGGITDTQYF.

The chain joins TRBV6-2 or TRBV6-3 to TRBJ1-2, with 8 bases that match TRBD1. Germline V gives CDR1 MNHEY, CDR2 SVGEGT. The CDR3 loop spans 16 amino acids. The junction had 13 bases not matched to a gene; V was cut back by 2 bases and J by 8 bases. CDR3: CASSYIFQGAEGGYTF. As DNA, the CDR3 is TGTGCCAGCAGTTACATTTTCCAGGGGGCGGAAGGAGGCTACACCTTC.

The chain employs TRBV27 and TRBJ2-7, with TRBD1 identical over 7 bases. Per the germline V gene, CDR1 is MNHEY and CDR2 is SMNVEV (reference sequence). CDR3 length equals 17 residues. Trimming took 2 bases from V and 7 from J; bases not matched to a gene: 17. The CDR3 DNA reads TGTGCCAGCAGTTTACCCCCAATTGGACAGGTTATCGCAGAGCAGTACTTC. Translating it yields CASSLPPIGQVIAEQYF.

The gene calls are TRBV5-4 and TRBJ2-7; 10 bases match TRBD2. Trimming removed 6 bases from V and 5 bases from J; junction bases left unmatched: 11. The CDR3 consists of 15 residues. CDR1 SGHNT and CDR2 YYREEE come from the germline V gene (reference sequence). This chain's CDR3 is CASTKEAGGRNEQYF. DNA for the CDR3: TGTGCCAGCACAAAAGAAGCGGGGGGGAGGAACGAGCAGTACTTC.

DNA of the CDR3: TGTGCCAGTAAAATGGGCGGGCAGGGGGCCAACGTCCTGACTTTC. Its protein is CASKMGGQGANVLTF. V is TRBV19 and J is TRBJ2-6; D might be TRBD2 (5 bases). The V gene lost 7 bases and the J gene lost 4 bases, with 14 bases spanning the gap. Germline CDR1 is LNHDA and CDR2 is SQIVND (reference sequence). CDR3 length: 15 residues.

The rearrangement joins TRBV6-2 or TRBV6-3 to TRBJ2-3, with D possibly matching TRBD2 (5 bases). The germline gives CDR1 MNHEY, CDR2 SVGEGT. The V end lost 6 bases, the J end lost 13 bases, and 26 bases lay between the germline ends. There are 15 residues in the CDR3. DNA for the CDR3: TGTGCCAGCAGCACTTGGTGGACCCGAGGGCCCCGGGAGTATTTT. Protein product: CASSTWWTRGPREYF.

The CDR3 DNA follows: TGTGCCAGCAGCTTGTTTGACAGGGGGCTCACTAATGAAAAACTGTTTTTT. Residues: CASSLFDRGLTNEKLFF. V gene TRBV5-5 combines with J gene TRBJ1-4; 10 nucleotides line up with TRBD1. The CDR3 is 17 residues long. The V and J ends lost 1 base and 2 bases, in that order; junction bases with no gene match: 5. Germline V gene lookup returns CDR1 SGHKS and CDR2 YYEKEE (reference sequence).

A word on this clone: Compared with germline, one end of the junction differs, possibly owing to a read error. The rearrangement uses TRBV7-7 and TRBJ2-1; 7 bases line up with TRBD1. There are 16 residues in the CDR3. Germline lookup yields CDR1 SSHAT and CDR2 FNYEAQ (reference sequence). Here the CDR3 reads CASSYPRQGCYNEQFF. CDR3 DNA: TGTGCTAGCAGCTACCCGAGACAGGGATGTTACAATGAGCAGTTCTTC. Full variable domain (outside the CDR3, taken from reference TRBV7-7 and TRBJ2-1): GAGVSQSPRYKVTKRGQDVTLRCDPISSHATLYWYQQALGQGPEFLTYFNYEAQPDKSGLPSDRFSAERPEGSISTLTIQRTEQRDSAMYRCASSYPRQGCYNEQFFGPGTRLTVL.

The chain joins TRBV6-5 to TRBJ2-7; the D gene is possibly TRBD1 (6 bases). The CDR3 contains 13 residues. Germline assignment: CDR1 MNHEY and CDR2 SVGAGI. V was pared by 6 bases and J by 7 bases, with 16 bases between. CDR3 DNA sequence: TGTGCCAGCAGCCGTGGGGGCACTTCTGAGCAGTACTTC. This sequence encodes CASSRGGTSEQYF.

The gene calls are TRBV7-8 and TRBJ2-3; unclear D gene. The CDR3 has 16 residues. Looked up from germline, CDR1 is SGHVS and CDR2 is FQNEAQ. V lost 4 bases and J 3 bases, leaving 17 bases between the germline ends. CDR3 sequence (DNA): TGTGCCAGCAGCTCGAACGGTGGTCCTTGGACAGATACGCAGTATTTT. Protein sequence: CASSSNGGPWTDTQYF.

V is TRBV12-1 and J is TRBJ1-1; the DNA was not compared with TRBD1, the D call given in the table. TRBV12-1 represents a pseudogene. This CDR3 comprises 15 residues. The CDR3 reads CASSPRQDTNTEAFF. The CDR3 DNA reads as TGTGCCAGCAGCCCGAGACAGGACACGAACACTGAAGCTTTCTTT.